This is a list of T cell receptor beta chains from one sample in a study of blood T cell repertoires in COVID-19. Profiled with immunoSEQ multiplex PCR; TCRdb holds only in-frame clones, not every one. The sample lists 100,000 to 150,000 clones, roughly 90% occurring once. Sequenced: peripheral blood. All receptors derive from a man over 45 with acute or convalescent COVID-19. Each CDR3 is given with its conserved first and last residue. D genes are given only for firm matches. Clone size, where shown, is once, few, many, or a class for clones that have expanded.

J: TRBJ2-1
D: TRBD1
V: TRBV5-1
size: -
DNA: TGCGCCAGCAGCTTGGAACAGGGGGCCCTGTCCTACAATGAGCAGTTCTTC
CDR3: CASSLEQGALSYNEQFF

J: TRBJ1-6
D: -
V: TRBV4-3
size: -
DNA: TGCGCCAGCAGCCAAGATCCATCCGGCCCGGGCTCCTATAATTCACCCCTCCACTTT
CDR3: CASSQDPSGPGSYNSPLHF

J: TRBJ2-1
D: -
V: TRBV24-1
size: once
DNA: TGTGCCACCAGTAACAGCGGGACAATAAATGAGCAGTTCTTC
CDR3: CATSNSGTINEQFF

J: TRBJ1-1
D: TRBD1
V: TRBV30
size: -
DNA: TGTGCCTGGAGGGACAGGGTCACTGAAGCTTTCTTT
CDR3: CAWRDRVTEAFF

J: TRBJ2-2
D: -
V: TRBV10-1
size: once
DNA: TGCGCCAGCAGTGAGTCGACTCCGTGGGGGCCGCACACCGGGGAGCTGTTTTTT
CDR3: CASSESTPWGPHTGELFF

J: TRBJ1-6
D: TRBD1
V: TRBV20-1
size: -
DNA: TGCAGTGCTAGTCCTGGGACAGGGGATAATTCACCCCTCCACTTT
CDR3: CSASPGTGDNSPLHF

J: TRBJ2-1
D: -
V: TRBV11-3
size: -
DNA: TGTGCCAGCAGCTGGACAGAGAGCTCCTACAATGAGCAGTTCTTC
CDR3: CASSWTESSYNEQFF

J: TRBJ1-5
D: TRBD1
V: TRBV19
size: -
DNA: TGTGCCAGTAGTCGGGACAGGGAGGGCCAGCCCCAGCATTTT
CDR3: CASSRDREGQPQHF

J: TRBJ2-7
D: TRBD2
V: TRBV11-3
size: few
DNA: TGTGCCAGCAGCTACTGGACTAGCGGGACCTCCTACGAGCAGTACTTC
CDR3: CASSYWTSGTSYEQYF

J: TRBJ2-1
D: TRBD2
V: TRBV5-4
size: -
DNA: TGTGCCAGCAGCATACTAGCGGGAGATGCTGAGCAGTTCTTC
CDR3: CASSILAGDAEQFF

J: TRBJ1-2
D: -
V: TRBV15
size: once
DNA: TGTGCCACCAGCAGAGAGTACAGGGTGTTCGGCTACACCTTC
CDR3: CATSREYRVFGYTF

J: TRBJ1-6
D: -
V: TRBV4-2
size: -
DNA: TGTGCCAGCAGCCAAGACGGACAGAACTATAATTCACCCCTCCACTTT
CDR3: CASSQDGQNYNSPLHF

J: TRBJ1-2
D: TRBD1
V: TRBV2
size: -
DNA: TGTGCCAGCAGTGGACAGGGGGCGGGAGGCTACACCTTC
CDR3: CASSGQGAGGYTF

J: TRBJ2-5
D: TRBD2
V: TRBV15
size: few
DNA: TGTGCCACCAGCAGAGTTCCGCGGGAGGGTTACCAAGAGACCCAGTACTTC
CDR3: CATSRVPREGYQETQYF

J: TRBJ2-1
D: TRBD2
V: TRBV6-5
size: -
DNA: TGTGCCAGCAGTTACTCGGAAGGGAGGGTATACAATGAGCAGTTCTTC
CDR3: CASSYSEGRVYNEQFF

J: TRBJ1-5
D: -
V: TRBV3-1/TRBV3-2
size: -
DNA: TGTGCCAGCAGCCCCGGGGGGGTAAGGAGCAATCAGCCCCAGCATTTT
CDR3: CASSPGGVRSNQPQHF

J: TRBJ1-3
D: -
V: TRBV2
size: -
DNA: TGTGCCAGCAGCCCCGGTAATAGCGGCTCTGGAAACACCATATATTTT
CDR3: CASSPGNSGSGNTIYF

J: TRBJ2-3
D: -
V: TRBV9
size: few
DNA: TGTGCCAGCAGCGCCCGACTGACTGATACGCAGTATTTT
CDR3: CASSARLTDTQYF

J: TRBJ2-5
D: -
V: TRBV4-3
size: once
DNA: TGCGCCAGCAGCCAAGAGGGGAGTGGGGTATCAGAGACCCAGTACTTC
CDR3: CASSQEGSGVSETQYF

J: TRBJ2-5
D: TRBD1
V: TRBV4-1
size: -
DNA: TGCGCCAGCAGCCTGGACAGGGCCCAAGAGACCCAGTACTTC
CDR3: CASSLDRAQETQYF

J: TRBJ1-5
D: TRBD1
V: TRBV6-5
size: -
DNA: TGTGCCAGCACCGAGGGACAGGGAGGTCAGCCCCAGCATTTT
CDR3: CASTEGQGGQPQHF

J: TRBJ2-4
D: -
V: TRBV10-2
size: -
DNA: TGCGCCAGCAGTTCTTCTACTAGAGGAAACATTCAGTACTTC
CDR3: CASSSSTRGNIQYF

J: TRBJ2-2
D: -
V: TRBV12-3/TRBV12-4
size: -
DNA: TGTGCCAGCAGTTTACTAACCGGGGAGCTGTTTTTT
CDR3: CASSLLTGELFF

J: TRBJ2-5
D: TRBD1
V: TRBV3-1/TRBV3-2
size: -
DNA: TGTGCCAGCAGCCAAGGGGCACAGGGGGCGGAGGAGACCCAGTACTTC
CDR3: CASSQGAQGAEETQYF

J: TRBJ2-7
D: TRBD2
V: TRBV24-1
size: -
DNA: TGTGCCACCAGTGATTGGAGCGGGGGCTCCTACGAGCAGTACTTC
CDR3: CATSDWSGGSYEQYF

J: TRBJ1-4
D: -
V: TRBV29-1
size: -
DNA: TGCAGCGTCAAGGCGGGAGGTGGGTCTGAAAAACTGTTTTTT
CDR3: CSVKAGGGSEKLFF

J: TRBJ2-1
D: -
V: TRBV27
size: -
DNA: TGTGCCAGCAGCCCAACCAGGCTCGCCTACAATGAGCAGTTCTTC
CDR3: CASSPTRLAYNEQFF

J: TRBJ1-6
D: TRBD1
V: TRBV4-1
size: -
DNA: TGCGCCAGCAGCCAAGAGGGTCGACAGGGGGGTTCACCCCTCCACTTT
CDR3: CASSQEGRQGGSPLHF

J: TRBJ1-5
D: -
V: TRBV6-5
size: -
DNA: TGTGCCAGCAGTATACCGGGACCAGGGGATCAGCCCCAGCATTTT
CDR3: CASSIPGPGDQPQHF

J: TRBJ2-1
D: -
V: TRBV19
size: -
DNA: TGTGCCAGTAGTATAGGGGGAGTAGCCTACAATGAGCAGTTCTTC
CDR3: CASSIGGVAYNEQFF

J: TRBJ2-7
D: TRBD1
V: TRBV19
size: -
DNA: TGTGCCAGTAGTGGGGGGACAGGTAGGAGAGAGCAGTACTTC
CDR3: CASSGGTGRREQYF

J: TRBJ2-1
D: TRBD1
V: TRBV27
size: -
DNA: TGTGCCAGCAGTCGCCCCACCGGGACAGGGACCCACAATGAGCAGTTCTTC
CDR3: CASSRPTGTGTHNEQFF

J: TRBJ1-2
D: TRBD1
V: TRBV6-5
size: -
DNA: TGTGCCAGCAGTATTGGACAGGGACTCTATGGCTACACCTTC
CDR3: CASSIGQGLYGYTF

J: TRBJ2-5
D: TRBD2
V: TRBV3-1/TRBV3-2
size: -
DNA: TGTGCCAGCAGCCCCCAAACTAGCGGGAGCTGGTACCGGGAGACCCAGTACTTC
CDR3: CASSPQTSGSWYRETQYF

J: TRBJ1-1
D: -
V: TRBV19
size: -
DNA: TGTGCCAGTAGACCGGGAAACACTGAAGCTTTCTTT
CDR3: CASRPGNTEAFF

J: TRBJ1-5
D: -
V: TRBV6-6
size: -
DNA: TGTGCCAGCAGTTACTTCTCAGGTAAACAGCCCCAGCATTTT
CDR3: CASSYFSGKQPQHF

J: TRBJ2-5
D: -
V: TRBV11-2
size: -
DNA: TGTGCCAGCAGCTTAGGCACGGGTAGCGAGACCCAGTACTTC
CDR3: CASSLGTGSETQYF

J: TRBJ2-7
D: TRBD2
V: TRBV29-1
size: -
DNA: TGCAGCGCAAGCGGGGGCTACGAGCAGTACTTC
CDR3: CSASGGYEQYF

J: TRBJ1-1
D: -
V: TRBV27
size: -
DNA: TGTGCCAGCAGTTTTAACAGGGTTGGCAGGACTGAAGCTTTCTTT
CDR3: CASSFNRVGRTEAFF

J: TRBJ2-7
D: TRBD1
V: TRBV18
size: -
DNA: TGTGCCAGCTCACCACCCGGACAGGGGCGGTGGGAGCAGTACTTC
CDR3: CASSPPGQGRWEQYF

J: TRBJ2-3
D: TRBD2
V: TRBV14
size: once
DNA: TGTGCCAGCGCGGGGGGAGCGGGACGCACAGATACGCAGTATTTT
CDR3: CASAGGAGRTDTQYF

J: TRBJ2-5
D: -
V: TRBV7-9
size: -
DNA: TGTGCCAGCAGCTTAGCGGGGGGAGAGACCCAGTACTTC
CDR3: CASSLAGGETQYF

J: TRBJ1-2
D: TRBD1
V: TRBV7-9
size: -
DNA: TGTGCCAGTAAACGGACAGGGGACTATGGCTACACCTTC
CDR3: CASKRTGDYGYTF

J: TRBJ1-2
D: -
V: TRBV3-1/TRBV3-2
size: -
DNA: TGTGCCAGCAGCCAAGTTCCAACTAACTATGGCTACACCTTC
CDR3: CASSQVPTNYGYTF

J: TRBJ2-3
D: -
V: TRBV24-1
size: -
DNA: TGTGCCACCAGTGACGCAGGGGAGGGGGTCACAGATACGCAGTATTTT
CDR3: CATSDAGEGVTDTQYF

J: TRBJ1-1
D: -
V: TRBV19
size: -
DNA: TGTGCCAGTAGTGTATTCCCCGGGAACACTGAAGCTTTCTTT
CDR3: CASSVFPGNTEAFF

J: TRBJ2-5
D: -
V: TRBV5-1
size: few
DNA: TGCGCCAGCAGCTCCCTAACAGGGGAGACCCAGTACTTC
CDR3: CASSSLTGETQYF

J: TRBJ1-4
D: -
V: TRBV9
size: -
DNA: TGTGCCAGCAGTGAAACAGCCGCAACTAATGAAAAACTGTTTTTT
CDR3: CASSETAATNEKLFF